Shown below are 4 T cell receptor beta chains from a single sample sequenced in a study of blood T cell repertoires in COVID-19. Data came from immunoSEQ multiplex PCR; TCRdb stores just in-frame clones and leaves some out. This sample has roughly 93,000 clones, with roughly 80% found just once. Source material: peripheral blood. The origin of the receptors is a woman older than 75 with acute or convalescent COVID-19.

For the CDR3, the DNA is TGTGCCAGCAGCTTAGGTCAGACCTATAATTCACCCCTCCACTTT. Protein sequence: CASSLGQTYNSPLHF. V is TRBV7-2 and J is TRBJ1-6; D ambiguous. Trimming pared 1 base from V and 2 bases from J, leaving 6 bases between. The CDR3 loop spans 15 amino acids. The germline CDR1 and CDR2 sequences are SGHTA and FQGNSA.

This clone came up once. The CDR3 region is CASSPSTRGGIAFF. The DNA of the CDR3 is TGTGCCAGCAGTCCCTCGACACGCGGGGGCATAGCTTTCTTT. The chain recombines TRBV27 with TRBJ1-1; perhaps TRBD1 as D (6 bases). This CDR3 contains 14 residues. V was clipped by 5 bases and J by 10 bases, with 20 bases between them. CDR1 is MNHEY and CDR2 is SMNVEV in the germline V gene (reference sequence).

This clone was observed a handful of times. This chain links TRBV19 with TRBJ1-4; tentative D call: TRBD1 (5 bases). Trimming took 5 bases from V and 0 from J, leaving 7 bases between them. The CDR3 totals 14 residues. Germline CDR1 and CDR2: LNHDA and SQIVND (reference sequence). CDR3 nucleotide sequence: TGTGCCAGTAGTGAGACAGCAACTAATGAAAAACTGTTTTTT. Translating gives CASSETATNEKLFF.

This clone has a handful of counts. The CDR3 nucleotides are TGTGCCAGCAGCCGGGACAGGAACTATGGCTACACCTTC. Its translation is CASSRDRNYGYTF. The chain has TRBV28 and TRBJ1-2; TRBD1 agrees at 8 bases. After removal of 6 bases from V and 2 bases from J, the junction contained 2 bases not matched to a gene. This CDR3 has 13 residues. The germline CDR1 and CDR2 sequences are MDHEN and SYDVKM.